This T cell receptor beta chain was identified during a study of naive and memory T cell subsets. This clonotype was counted only a few times. Antigen: not known. Study outcomes and limitations: A few larger clonotypes appeared in naive repertoires, especially CD8, possibly memory cells re-expressing CD45RA.

Alpha and beta libraries were amplified separately from the second PCR onward. The beta constant-region primer was an equimolar mix of two oligonucleotides covering TRBC1 and TRBC2. The ligated cDNA underwent four PCR rounds using SP2 and nested alpha and beta constant-region primers. TCRdb independently ran MiXCR on the UMI-ligation and nested PCR reads; one entry per CDR3 protein. The sample shows more than 95,000 distinct CDR3 sequences, approximately 15% of them seen only once. There are 14 residues in the CDR3. V gave up 2 bases and J gave up 3 bases, with 11 bases separating them. Germline loops: CDR1 MNHNY, CDR2 SVGAGI (reference sequence).

The V gene is TRBV6-6, the J gene TRBJ2-7; a weak D match, TRBD1 (6 bases). Sequencing was done on a sample of naive CD8+ T cells from blood. This TCR was sampled from a human donor in good health. The CDR3 here is CASSYTSQGYEQYF. CDR3 DNA: TGTGCCAGCAGTTACACTTCACAGGGCTACGAGCAGTACTTC.